This T cell receptor (beta chain) emerged from a study of shared clonotypes between healthy human individuals. Assay used: immunoSEQ multiplex PCR; TCRdb lists only in-frame clones, some missing. The profile covers approximately 980,000 clones, with roughly 72% appearing a single time and approximately 1.5% taken by the ten largest. Per the germline V gene, CDR1 is MDHEN and CDR2 is SYDVKM. Trimming took 3 bases from V and 3 from J, leaving 9 bases between them. CDR3 length: 14 amino acids. This clone was counted only a few times. The chain recombines TRBV28 with TRBJ2-1; D remains unclear. The clonotype comes from a man in his late teens or twenties in good health. Material for sequencing was memory CD4+ T cells sorted from blood. Subset reported: CD45RA-negative fraction. For the CDR3, the DNA is TGTGCCAGCAGTTTGAGTGGGATCTACAATGAGCAGTTCTTC. This encodes CASSLSGIYNEQFF.